This T cell receptor beta chain was found in a study of blood T cell repertoires in COVID-19 (dated by TCRdb to 2020 to 2021). Background for the entire study: Collaborator samples came from the United States, Italy and Spain and covered acute and convalescent phases of COVID-19. The prospective study material was composed of cDNA or gDNA derived from T cells, B-cell-depleted T cells, or PBMCs. Deeply sampled blood TCRbeta repertoires from subjects exposed to, actively infected with, or recovered from COVID-19 were included in the dataset. A freely available public database, intended as a resource for researchers studying the immune response to SARS-CoV-2, is where the repertoires were released. Samples were obtained from the ongoing ImmuneRACE study (first 160 participants) and from about 1,300 subjects provided by 6 global collaborators. Sample metadata almost always included a de-identified subject ID, COVID-19 status, age in years and sex. Where available, HLA class I and class II types were obtained from metadata supplied by the sample provider rather than from assay-based typing.

General findings and caveats noted by the study authors: Clinical and demographic metadata were provided uncurated, with the amount varying by source and participant.

TCRbeta CDR3 regions were amplified from genomic DNA by means of the immunoSEQ Assay, a bias-controlled multiplex PCR. Turning to the authors' computational methods: The number of nucleated cells in each sample was estimated from the amplification of reference gene primers within the assay. To quantify the absolute abundance of each unique TCRbeta CDR3 rearrangement, sequence reads were collapsed and filtered. For each sample, productive Simpson clonality was calculated as the square root of Simpson's diversity index across productive rearrangements. TCRdb took over this immuneACCESS table, retaining in-frame rearrangements with V and J assigned. Such tables are incomplete; in checked studies, under half of the missing clones stem from an unresolved V gene, and the remainder is unexplained. V and J calls and clone size are given by that table; D and trimming were obtained from the DNA. The sample profile shows some 68,000 clones; roughly 85% of them were found once. Of the sample, around 3.6% is held by the ten largest clones.

Measured from the cysteine to the phenylalanine, the CDR3 is 17 residues long. Only the CDR3 portion is preserved as DNA: 51 bases, with reading frame beginning at the first base. V lost 0 bases and J lost 2 bases; the stretch between them is 15 bases long. In the germline V gene, CDR1 corresponds to SGHTS and CDR2 to YDEGEE. In Seattle, one collaborating source enrolled patients while the infection was active and tracked those patients longitudinally over the course of disease. Each collaborating institution followed its own protocols to collect whole blood in K2EDTA tubes. For TCRbeta analysis, collaborators shipped samples as frozen whole blood, isolated PBMCs, or DNA extracted from either of those sample types. Regarding this clone: Its specific antigen is unknown. Base qualities were left out, and no much larger clone turns up one base away.

The V and J segments used are TRBV5-8 and TRBJ2-1, with no D gene named confidently. This receptor was obtained from a woman in her 50s with COVID-19, enrolled during active disease. What was sequenced was peripheral blood. The CDR3: CASSLGVVRLTYNEQFF. Read as DNA, the sequence is TGTGCCAGCAGCTTGGGAGTGGTGCGCCTTACCTACAATGAGCAGTTCTTC.